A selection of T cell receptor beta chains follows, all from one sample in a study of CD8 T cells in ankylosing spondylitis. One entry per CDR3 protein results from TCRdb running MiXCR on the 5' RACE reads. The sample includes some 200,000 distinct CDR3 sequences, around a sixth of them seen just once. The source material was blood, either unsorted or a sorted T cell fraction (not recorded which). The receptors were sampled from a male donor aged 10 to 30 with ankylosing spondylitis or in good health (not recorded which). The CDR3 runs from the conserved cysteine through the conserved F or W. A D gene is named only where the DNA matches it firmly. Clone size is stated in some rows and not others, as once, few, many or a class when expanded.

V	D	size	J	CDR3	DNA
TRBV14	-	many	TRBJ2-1	CASSQTSHNEQFF	TGTGCCAGCAGCCAGACGTCCCACAATGAGCAGTTCTTC
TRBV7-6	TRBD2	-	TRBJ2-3	CASSLRGLAGVADTQYF	TGTGCCAGCAGCTTAAGAGGCCTAGCGGGAGTCGCGGATACGCAGTATTTT
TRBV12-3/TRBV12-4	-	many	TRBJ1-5	CAIGAGNQPQHF	TGTGCCATTGGCGCGGGCAATCAGCCCCAGCATTTT
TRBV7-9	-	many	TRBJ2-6	CASSSSGASGANVLTF	TGTGCCAGCAGCTCTTCTGGGGCCTCTGGGGCCAACGTCCTGACTTTC
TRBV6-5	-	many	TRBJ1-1	CASKPGEGKAFF	TGTGCCAGTAAACCGGGTGAGGGAAAAGCTTTCTTT
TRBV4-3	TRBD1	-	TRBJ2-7	CASSSTGDSYEQYF	TGCGCCAGCAGTTCGACAGGGGATTCCTACGAGCAGTACTTC
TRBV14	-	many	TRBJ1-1	CASSQDGSRATEAFF	TGTGCCAGCAGCCAAGATGGGAGCAGGGCCACTGAAGCTTTCTTT
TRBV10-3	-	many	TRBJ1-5	CAISESQVRPQHF	TGTGCCATCAGTGAGTCACAAGTTCGGCCCCAGCATTTT
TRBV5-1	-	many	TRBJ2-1	CASSLAPGNEQFF	TGCGCCAGCAGCTTGGCCCCTGGCAATGAGCAGTTCTTC
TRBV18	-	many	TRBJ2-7	CASSPARASYEQYF	TGTGCCAGCTCACCGGCTCGAGCCTCCTACGAGCAGTACTTC
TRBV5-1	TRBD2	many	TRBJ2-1	CASSPAGTSGRALNEQFF	TGCGCCAGCAGCCCGGCGGGGACTAGCGGGAGGGCACTCAATGAGCAGTTCTTC
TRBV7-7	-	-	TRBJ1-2	CASSLGPGTSITF	TGTGCCAGCAGCTTAGGCCCGGGGACTTCCATCACCTTC
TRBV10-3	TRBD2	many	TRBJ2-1	CAIAGGSYNEQFF	TGTGCCATAGCGGGGGGCTCCTACAATGAGCAGTTCTTC
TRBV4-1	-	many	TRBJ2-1	CASSLPPRRSYNEQFF	TGCGCCAGCAGCCTCCCCCCCCGGCGCTCCTACAATGAGCAGTTCTTC
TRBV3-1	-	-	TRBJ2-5	CASSSQAGGQETQYF	TGTGCCAGCAGCTCCCAAGCAGGAGGGCAAGAGACCCAGTACTTC
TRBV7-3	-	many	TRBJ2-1	CASSFQGGEQFF	TGTGCCAGCAGCTTCCAGGGCGGCGAGCAGTTCTTC
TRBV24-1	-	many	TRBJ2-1	CATSDGSRKQFF	TGTGCCACCAGTGATGGGTCCCGGAAGCAGTTCTTC
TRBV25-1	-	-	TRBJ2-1	CASSLQEGMREFF	TGTGCCAGCAGCCTACAGGAGGGGATGAGGGAGTTCTTC
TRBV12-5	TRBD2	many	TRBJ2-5	CASGSRVSGSEETQYF	TGTGCTAGTGGTTCCCGGGTTAGCGGGTCGGAAGAGACCCAGTACTTC
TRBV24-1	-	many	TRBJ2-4	CATSASGGSKNIQYF	TGTGCCACCAGTGCCTCCGGAGGTTCCAAAAACATTCAGTACTTC
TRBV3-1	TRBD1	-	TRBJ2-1	CASSQEDRANEQFF	TGTGCCAGCAGCCAAGAAGACAGGGCTAATGAGCAGTTCTTC
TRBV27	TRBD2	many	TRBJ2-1	CASSPGTSGLNEQFF	TGTGCCAGCAGCCCCGGGACTAGCGGACTCAATGAGCAGTTCTTC
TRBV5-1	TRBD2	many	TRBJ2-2	CASSEGGPNGELFF	TGCGCCAGCAGCGAGGGAGGGCCAAACGGGGAGCTGTTTTTT
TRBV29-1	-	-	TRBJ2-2	CSVESGTPNTGELFF	TGCAGCGTTGAGTCCGGGACACCGAACACCGGGGAGCTGTTTTTT
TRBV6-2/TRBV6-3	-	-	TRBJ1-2	CASSYSAATLSDYTF	TGTGCCAGCAGTTACTCGGCGGCGACCCTCAGTGACTACACCTTC
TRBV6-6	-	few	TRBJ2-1	CASSRDREGEQFF	TGTGCCAGCAGCCGCGACAGGGAGGGTGAGCAGTTCTTC
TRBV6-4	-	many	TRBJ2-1	CASIQGNSGLYNEQFF	TGTGCCAGCATCCAGGGGAATAGCGGACTATACAATGAGCAGTTCTTC
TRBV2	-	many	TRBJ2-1	CASSENSVEQFF	TGTGCCAGCAGTGAAAACTCAGTTGAGCAGTTCTTC
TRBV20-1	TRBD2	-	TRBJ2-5	CSATSGMFETQYF	TGCAGTGCGACTAGCGGGATGTTTGAGACCCAGTACTTC
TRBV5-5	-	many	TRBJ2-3	CASSPRPLFSTDTQYF	TGTGCCAGCAGCCCCAGGCCCCTTTTTAGCACAGATACGCAGTATTTT
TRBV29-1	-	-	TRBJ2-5	CSVLGETQYF	TGCAGCGTTTTGGGGGAGACCCAGTACTTC
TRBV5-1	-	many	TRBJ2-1	CASREGGSDNEQFF	TGCGCCAGCAGAGAAGGGGGGAGTGACAATGAGCAGTTCTTC
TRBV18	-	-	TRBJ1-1	CASSRRSGTEAFF	TGTGCCAGCTCACGACGTTCCGGGACAGAAGCTTTCTTT
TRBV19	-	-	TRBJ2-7	CASSTGRVLVEQYF	TGTGCCAGTAGTACAGGACGGGTTCTCGTCGAGCAGTACTTC
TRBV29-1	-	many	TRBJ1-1	CSVARTGGRNTEAFF	TGCAGCGTCGCCCGGACGGGGGGCCGGAACACTGAAGCTTTCTTT
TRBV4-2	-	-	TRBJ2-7	CASSQDQGGAALRVQYF	TGTGCCAGCAGCCAAGATCAGGGGGGAGCGGCACTACGAGTGCAGTACTTC
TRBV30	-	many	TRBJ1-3	CAWSDWSSGNTIYF	TGTGCCTGGAGTGACTGGAGCTCTGGAAACACCATATATTTT
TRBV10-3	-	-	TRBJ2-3	CAIQLGGTDTQYF	TGTGCCATACAACTAGGAGGCACAGATACGCAGTATTTT
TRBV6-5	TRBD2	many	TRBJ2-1	CASSHGLAGIYNEQFF	TGTGCCAGCAGTCACGGACTAGCGGGAATCTACAATGAGCAGTTCTTC
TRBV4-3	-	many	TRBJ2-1	CASSQDQGGLYNEQFF	TGCGCCAGCAGCCAAGATCAGGGGGGCCTCTACAATGAGCAGTTCTTC
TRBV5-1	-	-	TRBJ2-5	CASSFEGRTQYF	TGCGCCAGCAGCTTCGAGGGTAGGACCCAGTACTTC
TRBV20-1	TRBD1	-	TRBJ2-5	CSAPPGQGYETQYF	TGCAGTGCTCCTCCGGGACAGGGATACGAGACCCAGTACTTC
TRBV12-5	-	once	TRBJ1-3	CASGYGGNTIYF	TGTGCTAGTGGTTACGGGGGAAACACCATATATTTT
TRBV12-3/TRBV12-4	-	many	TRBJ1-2	CASMLSGYYGYTF	TGTGCCAGCATGTTGAGTGGGTACTATGGCTACACCTTC
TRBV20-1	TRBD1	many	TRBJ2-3	CSARTGQGGRDSPLGTQYF	TGCAGTGCTAGGACGGGACAGGGTGGGCGGGACTCCCCCCTAGGTACGCAGTATTTT
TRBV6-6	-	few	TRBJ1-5	CASSDSHSNQPQHF	TGTGCCAGCAGTGACAGTCATAGCAATCAGCCCCAGCATTTT
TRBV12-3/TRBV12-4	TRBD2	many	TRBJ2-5	CASSSRLAGAPETQYF	TGTGCCAGCAGTTCCAGACTAGCGGGAGCCCCAGAGACCCAGTACTTC
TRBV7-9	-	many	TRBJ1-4	CASSLTGPPAGEKLFF	TGTGCCAGCAGCTTAACTGGACCCCCGGCTGGTGAAAAACTGTTTTTT
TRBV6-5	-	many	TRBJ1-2	CASRKGSGFLEDGYTF	TGTGCCAGCAGAAAAGGTAGTGGCTTTCTTGAAGATGGCTACACCTTC
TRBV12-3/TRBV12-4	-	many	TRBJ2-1	CASSPQLEQFF	TGTGCCAGCAGTCCCCAGCTTGAGCAGTTCTTC
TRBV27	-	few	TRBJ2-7	CASSFRKGVQYF	TGTGCCAGCAGTTTCAGGAAAGGGGTGCAGTACTTC
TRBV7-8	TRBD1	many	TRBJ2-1	CASSHRDSVNEQFF	TGTGCCAGCAGCCACCGGGACAGCGTCAATGAGCAGTTCTTC
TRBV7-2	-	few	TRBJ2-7	CASSPTRRPRTASYEQYF	TGTGCCAGCAGCCCTACTCGTAGACCCCGGACAGCCTCCTACGAGCAGTACTTC
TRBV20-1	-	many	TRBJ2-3	CSAARLQGLGVDTQYF	TGCAGTGCCGCTCGACTCCAGGGATTGGGAGTCGATACGCAGTATTTT